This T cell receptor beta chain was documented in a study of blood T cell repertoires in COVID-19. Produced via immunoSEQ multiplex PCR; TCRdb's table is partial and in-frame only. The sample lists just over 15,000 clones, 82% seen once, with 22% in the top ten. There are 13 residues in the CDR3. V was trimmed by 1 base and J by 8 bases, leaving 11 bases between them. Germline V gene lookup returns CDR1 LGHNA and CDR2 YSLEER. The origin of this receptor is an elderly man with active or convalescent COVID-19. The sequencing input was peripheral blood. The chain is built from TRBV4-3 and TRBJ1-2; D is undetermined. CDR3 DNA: TGCGCCAGCAGCCAAGGGGCCGAGGGAGGCTACACCTTC. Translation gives CASSQGAEGGYTF.